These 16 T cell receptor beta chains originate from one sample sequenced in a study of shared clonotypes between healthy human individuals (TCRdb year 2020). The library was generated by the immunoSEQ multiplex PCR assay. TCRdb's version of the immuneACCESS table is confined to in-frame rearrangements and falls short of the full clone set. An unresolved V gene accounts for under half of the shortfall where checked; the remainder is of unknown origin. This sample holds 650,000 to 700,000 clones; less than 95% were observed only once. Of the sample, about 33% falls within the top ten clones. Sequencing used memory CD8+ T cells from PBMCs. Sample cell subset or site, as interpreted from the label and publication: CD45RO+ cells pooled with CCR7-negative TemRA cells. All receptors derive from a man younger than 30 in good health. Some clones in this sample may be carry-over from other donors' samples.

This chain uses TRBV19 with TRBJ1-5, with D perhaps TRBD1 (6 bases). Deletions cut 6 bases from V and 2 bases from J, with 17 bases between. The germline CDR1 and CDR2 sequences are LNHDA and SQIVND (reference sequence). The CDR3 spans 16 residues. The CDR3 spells CASSDRNRARNQPQHF. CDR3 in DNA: TGTGCCAGTAGCGATAGGAACAGGGCCCGCAATCAGCCCCAGCATTTT.

As DNA, the CDR3 is TGTGCCAGCAGTGGGGACAGGGGTCTTCTCGGCTACACCTTC. This translates into CASSGDRGLLGYTF. This rearrangement joins TRBV28 to TRBJ1-2; 10 positions agree with TRBD1. CDR1 and CDR2 (germline): MDHEN, SYDVKM. CDR3 length equals 14 residues. V lost 5 bases to trimming and J lost 8 bases; unmatched junction nucleotides: 8.

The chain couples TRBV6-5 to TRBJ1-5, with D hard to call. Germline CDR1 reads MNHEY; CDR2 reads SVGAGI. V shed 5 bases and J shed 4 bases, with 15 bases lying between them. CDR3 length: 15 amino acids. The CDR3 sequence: CASSAWGGSNQPQHF. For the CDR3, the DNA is TGTGCCAGCAGTGCCTGGGGAGGGTCGAATCAGCCCCAGCATTTT.

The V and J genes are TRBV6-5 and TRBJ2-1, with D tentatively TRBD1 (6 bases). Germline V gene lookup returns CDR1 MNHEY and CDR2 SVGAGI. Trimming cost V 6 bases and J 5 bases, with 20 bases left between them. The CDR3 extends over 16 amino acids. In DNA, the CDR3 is TGTGCCAGCAGCTACAGGGCTACCGAGTTAAACAATGAGCAGTTCTTC. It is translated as CASSYRATELNNEQFF.

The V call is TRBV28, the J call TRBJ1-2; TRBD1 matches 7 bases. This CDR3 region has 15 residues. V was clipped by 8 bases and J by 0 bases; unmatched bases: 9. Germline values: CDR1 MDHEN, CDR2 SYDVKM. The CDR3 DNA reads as TGTGCCAGCCAGCAGCGGGACAGCTCTAACTATGGCTACACCTTC. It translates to CASQQRDSSNYGYTF.

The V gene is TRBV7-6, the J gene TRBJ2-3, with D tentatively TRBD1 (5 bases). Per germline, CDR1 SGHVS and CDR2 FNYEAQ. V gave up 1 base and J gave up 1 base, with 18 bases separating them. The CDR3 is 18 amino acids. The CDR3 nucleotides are TGTGCCAGCAGCTTAGATTTCCGGGCCCAAGGGGGCACAGATACGCAGTATTTT. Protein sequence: CASSLDFRAQGGTDTQYF.

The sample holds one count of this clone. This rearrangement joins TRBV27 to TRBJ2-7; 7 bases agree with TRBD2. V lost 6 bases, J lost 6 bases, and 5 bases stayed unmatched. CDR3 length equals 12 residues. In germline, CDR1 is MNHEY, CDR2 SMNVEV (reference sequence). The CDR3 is CASRMGGSEQYF. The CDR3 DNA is TGTGCCAGCAGGATGGGGGGGTCCGAGCAGTACTTC.

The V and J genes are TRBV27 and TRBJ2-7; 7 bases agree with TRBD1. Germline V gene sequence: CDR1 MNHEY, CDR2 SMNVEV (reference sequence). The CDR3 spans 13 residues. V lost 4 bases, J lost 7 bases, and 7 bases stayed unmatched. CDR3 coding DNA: TGTGCCAGCAGTTCTAAGGGGGCACGGGAGCAGTACTTC. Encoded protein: CASSSKGAREQYF.

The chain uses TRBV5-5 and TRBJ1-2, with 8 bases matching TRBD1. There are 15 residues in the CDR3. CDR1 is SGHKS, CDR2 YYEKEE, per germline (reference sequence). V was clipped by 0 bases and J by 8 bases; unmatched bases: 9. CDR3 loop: CASSLGRTGSLGYTF. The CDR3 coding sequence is TGTGCCAGCAGCTTGGGACGGACAGGGTCCCTCGGCTACACCTTC.

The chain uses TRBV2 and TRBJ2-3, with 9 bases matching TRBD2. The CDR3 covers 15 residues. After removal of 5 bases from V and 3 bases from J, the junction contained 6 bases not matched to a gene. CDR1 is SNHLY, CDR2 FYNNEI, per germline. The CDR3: CASSLGLAKTDTQYF. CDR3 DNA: TGTGCCAGCAGTCTTGGACTAGCGAAGACAGATACGCAGTATTTT.

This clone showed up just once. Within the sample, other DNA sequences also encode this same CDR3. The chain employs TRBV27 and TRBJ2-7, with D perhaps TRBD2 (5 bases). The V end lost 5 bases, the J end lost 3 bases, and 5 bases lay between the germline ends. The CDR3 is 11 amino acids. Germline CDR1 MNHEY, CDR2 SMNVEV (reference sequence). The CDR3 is CASSGGYEQYF. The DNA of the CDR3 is TGTGCCAGCAGTGGAGGCTACGAGCAGTACTTC.

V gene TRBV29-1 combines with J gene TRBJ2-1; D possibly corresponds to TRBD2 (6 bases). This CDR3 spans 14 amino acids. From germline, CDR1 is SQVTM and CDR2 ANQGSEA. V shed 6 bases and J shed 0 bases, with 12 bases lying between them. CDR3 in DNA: TGCAGCGTGAATAGCGGAAACTCCTACAATGAGCAGTTCTTC. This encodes CSVNSGNSYNEQFF.

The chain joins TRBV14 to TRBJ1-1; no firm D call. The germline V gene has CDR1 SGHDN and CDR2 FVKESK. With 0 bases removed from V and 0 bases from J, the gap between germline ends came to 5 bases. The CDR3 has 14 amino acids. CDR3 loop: CASSQDLMNTEAFF. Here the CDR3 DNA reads TGTGCCAGCAGCCAAGACCTGATGAACACTGAAGCTTTCTTT. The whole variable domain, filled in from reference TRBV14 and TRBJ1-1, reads EAGVTQFPSHSVIEKGQTVTLRCDPISGHDNLYWYRRVMGKEIKFLLHFVKESKQDESGMPNNRFLAERTGGTYSTLKVQPAELEDSGVYFCASSQDLMNTEAFFGQGTRLTVV.

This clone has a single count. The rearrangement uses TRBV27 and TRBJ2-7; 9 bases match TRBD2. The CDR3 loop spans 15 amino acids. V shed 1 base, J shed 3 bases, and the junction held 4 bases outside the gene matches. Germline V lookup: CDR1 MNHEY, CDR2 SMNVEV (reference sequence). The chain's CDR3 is CASSLFATSGYEQYF. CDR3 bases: TGTGCCAGCAGTTTATTTGCGACTAGCGGCTACGAGCAGTACTTC.

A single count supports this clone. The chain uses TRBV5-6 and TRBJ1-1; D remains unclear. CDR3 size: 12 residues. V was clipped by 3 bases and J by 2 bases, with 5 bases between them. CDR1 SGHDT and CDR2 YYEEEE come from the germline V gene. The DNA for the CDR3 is TGTGCCAGCAGCTGGGGTAACACTGAAGCTTTCTTT. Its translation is CASSWGNTEAFF.

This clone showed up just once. DNA for the CDR3: TGTGCCAGCAGTTACTCGACTGCTAACTATGGCTACACCTTC. Translation: CASSYSTANYGYTF. The V call is TRBV6-5, the J call TRBJ1-2; D not resolved. V was cut by 0 bases and J by 0 bases, with 5 bases left in between. The germline CDR1 and CDR2 sequences are MNHEY and SVGAGI. This CDR3 region has 14 residues.